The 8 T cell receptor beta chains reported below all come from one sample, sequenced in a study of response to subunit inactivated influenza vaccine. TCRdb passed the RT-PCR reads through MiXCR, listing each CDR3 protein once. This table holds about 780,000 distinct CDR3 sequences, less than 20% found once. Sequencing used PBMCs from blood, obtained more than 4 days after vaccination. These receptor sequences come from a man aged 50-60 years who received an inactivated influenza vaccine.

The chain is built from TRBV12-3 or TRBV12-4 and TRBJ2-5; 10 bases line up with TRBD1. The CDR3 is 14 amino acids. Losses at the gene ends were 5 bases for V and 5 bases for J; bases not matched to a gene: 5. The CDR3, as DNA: TGTGCCAGCAGTAGACAGGGGGCTGGGGAGACCCAGTACTTC. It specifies CASSRQGAGETQYF.

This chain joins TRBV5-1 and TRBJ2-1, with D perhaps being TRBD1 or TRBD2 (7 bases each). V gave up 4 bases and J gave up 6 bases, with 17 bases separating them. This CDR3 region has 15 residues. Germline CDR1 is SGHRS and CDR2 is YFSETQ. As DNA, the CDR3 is TGCGCCAGCAGCCAGGGGGGGGGAGCCTTCAATGAGCAGTTCTTC. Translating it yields CASSQGGGAFNEQFF. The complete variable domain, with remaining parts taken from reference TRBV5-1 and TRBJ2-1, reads KAGVTQTPRYLIKTRGQQVTLSCSPISGHRSVSWYQQTPGQGLQFLFEYFSETQRNKGNFPGRFSGRQFSNSRSEMNVSTLELGDSALYLCASSQGGGAFNEQFFGPGTRLTVL.

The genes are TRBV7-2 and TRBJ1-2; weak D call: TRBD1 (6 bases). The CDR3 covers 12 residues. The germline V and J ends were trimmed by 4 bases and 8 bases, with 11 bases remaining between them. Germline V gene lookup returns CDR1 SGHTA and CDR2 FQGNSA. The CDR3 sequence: CASSSSTGGYTF. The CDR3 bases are TGTGCCAGCAGCTCCTCGACAGGCGGCTACACCTTC. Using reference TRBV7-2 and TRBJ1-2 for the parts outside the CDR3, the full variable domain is GAGVSQSPSNKVTEKGKDVELRCDPISGHTALYWYRQSLGQGLEFLIYFQGNSAPDKSGLPSDRFSAERTGGSVSTLTIQRTQQEDSAVYLCASSSSTGGYTFGSGTRLTVV.

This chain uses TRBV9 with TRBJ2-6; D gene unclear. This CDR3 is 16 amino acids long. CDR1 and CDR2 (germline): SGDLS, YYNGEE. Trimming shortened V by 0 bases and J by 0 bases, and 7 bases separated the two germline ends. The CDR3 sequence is CASSVGASSGANVLTF. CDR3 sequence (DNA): TGTGCCAGCAGCGTAGGGGCAAGCTCTGGGGCCAACGTCCTGACTTTC. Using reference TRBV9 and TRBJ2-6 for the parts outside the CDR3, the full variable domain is DSGVTQTPKHLITATGQRVTLRCSPRSGDLSVYWYQQSLDQGLQFLIQYYNGEERAKGNILERFSAQQFPDLHSELNLSSLELGDSALYFCASSVGASSGANVLTFGAGSRLTVL.

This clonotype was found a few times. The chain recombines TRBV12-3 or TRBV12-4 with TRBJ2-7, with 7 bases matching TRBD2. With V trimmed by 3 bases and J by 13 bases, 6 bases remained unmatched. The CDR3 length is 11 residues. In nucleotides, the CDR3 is TGTGCCAGCAGTTTGGGGGGGGACCTTTACTTC. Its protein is CASSLGGDLYF.

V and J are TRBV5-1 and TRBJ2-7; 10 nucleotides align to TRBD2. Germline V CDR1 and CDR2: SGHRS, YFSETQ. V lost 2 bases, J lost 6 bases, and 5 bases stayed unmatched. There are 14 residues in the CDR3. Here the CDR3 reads CASSLAGGLSEQYF. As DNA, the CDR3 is TGCGCCAGCAGCTTAGCGGGAGGGTTGAGCGAGCAGTACTTC. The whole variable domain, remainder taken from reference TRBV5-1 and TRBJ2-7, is KAGVTQTPRYLIKTRGQQVTLSCSPISGHRSVSWYQQTPGQGLQFLFEYFSETQRNKGNFPGRFSGRQFSNSRSEMNVSTLELGDSALYLCASSLAGGLSEQYFGPGTRLTVT.

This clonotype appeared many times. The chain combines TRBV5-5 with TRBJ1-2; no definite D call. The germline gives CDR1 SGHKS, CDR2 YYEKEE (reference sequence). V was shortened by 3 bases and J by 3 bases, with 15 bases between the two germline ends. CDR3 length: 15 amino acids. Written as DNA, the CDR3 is TGTGCCAGCAGCTCCGCCCCGACCGTCCACTATGGCTACACCTTC. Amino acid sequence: CASSSAPTVHYGYTF.

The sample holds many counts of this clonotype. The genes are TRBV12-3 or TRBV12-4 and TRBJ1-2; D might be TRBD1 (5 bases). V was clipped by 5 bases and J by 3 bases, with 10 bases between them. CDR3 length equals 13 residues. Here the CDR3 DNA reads TGTGCCAGCAGTCGACAGAGCTACTATGGCTACACCTTC. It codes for CASSRQSYYGYTF.